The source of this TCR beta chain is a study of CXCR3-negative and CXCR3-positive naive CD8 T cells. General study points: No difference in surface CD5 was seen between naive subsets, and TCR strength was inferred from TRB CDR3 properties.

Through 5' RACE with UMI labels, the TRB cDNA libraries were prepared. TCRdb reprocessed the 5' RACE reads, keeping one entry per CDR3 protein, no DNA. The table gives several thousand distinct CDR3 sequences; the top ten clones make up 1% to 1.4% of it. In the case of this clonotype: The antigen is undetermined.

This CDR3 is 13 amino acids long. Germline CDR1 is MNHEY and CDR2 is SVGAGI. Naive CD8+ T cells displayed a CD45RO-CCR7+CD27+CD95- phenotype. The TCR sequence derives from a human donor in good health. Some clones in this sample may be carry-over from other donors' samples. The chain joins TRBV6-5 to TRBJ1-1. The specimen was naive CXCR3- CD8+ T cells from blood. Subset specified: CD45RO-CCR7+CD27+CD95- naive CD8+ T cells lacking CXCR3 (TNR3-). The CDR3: CASSLEVYTEAFF.